This TCR beta chain comes out of a study of T-cell reconstitution after alpha-beta-depleted transplantation in children. Findings and limits, study-wide: Where some patients showed high TCRbeta diversity at day 60, it came from recipient T cells and thymic progenitors that had survived. Reports say that about two months after transplant, the alpha-beta T cells came out of several hundred graft clones that had expanded. Newly generated T cells supplied most T-cell counts and diversity one year post-transplant.

A word on this clonotype: Antigen unknown.

Using unique molecular identifiers, the investigators prepared the TCRbeta library. TCRdb independently ran MiXCR on the PCR reads; one entry per CDR3 protein. This table holds 500,000 to 750,000 distinct CDR3 sequences, 25% to 30% found once. V shed 5 bases, J shed 8 bases, and the junction held 14 bases outside the gene matches. This CDR3 has 18 amino acids. The germline CDR1 and CDR2 sequences are MGHRA and YSYEKL. This rearrangement joins TRBV4-1 to TRBJ2-1; TRBD2 matches at 14 bases. This receptor was obtained from a boy under two years old with Wiskott-Aldrich syndrome, due to receive a stem cell transplant. This specimen was PBMCs, taken before TCRalphabeta/CD19-depleted stem cell transplant. This CDR3 reads CASSYRTAGTSGRDEQFF. CDR3 nucleotide sequence: TGCGCCAGCAGCTACCGAACCGCCGGGACTAGCGGGAGAGATGAGCAGTTCTTC.